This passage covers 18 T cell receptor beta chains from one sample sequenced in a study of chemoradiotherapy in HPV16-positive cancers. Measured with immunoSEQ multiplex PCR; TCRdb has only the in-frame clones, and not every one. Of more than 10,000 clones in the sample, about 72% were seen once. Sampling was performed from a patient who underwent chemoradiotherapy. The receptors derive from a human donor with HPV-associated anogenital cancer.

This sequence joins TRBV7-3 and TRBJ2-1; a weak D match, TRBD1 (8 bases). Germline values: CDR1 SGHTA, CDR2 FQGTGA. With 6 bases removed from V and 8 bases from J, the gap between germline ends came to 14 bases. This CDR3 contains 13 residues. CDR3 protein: CASSYRGGHEQFF. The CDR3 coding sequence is TGTGCCAGCAGTTACAGGGGGGGGCATGAGCAGTTCTTC.

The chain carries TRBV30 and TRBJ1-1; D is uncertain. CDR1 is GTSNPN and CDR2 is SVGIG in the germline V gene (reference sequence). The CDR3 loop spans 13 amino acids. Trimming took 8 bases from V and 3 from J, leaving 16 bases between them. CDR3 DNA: TGTGCCCTAGACACCATTGGGGACACTGAAGCTTTCTTT. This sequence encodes CALDTIGDTEAFF.

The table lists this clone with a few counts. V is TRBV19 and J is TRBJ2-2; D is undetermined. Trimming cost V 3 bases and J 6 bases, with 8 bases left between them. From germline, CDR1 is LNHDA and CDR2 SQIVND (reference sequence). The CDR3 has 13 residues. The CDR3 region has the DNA TGTGCCAGTAGTATTGTGGGTTCCGGGGAGCTGTTTTTT. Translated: CASSIVGSGELFF. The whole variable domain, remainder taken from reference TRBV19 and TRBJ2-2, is DGGITQSPKYLFRKEGQNVTLSCEQNLNHDAMYWYRQDPGQGLRLIYYSQIVNDFQKGDIAEGYSVSREKKESFPLTVTSAQKNPTAFYLCASSIVGSGELFFGEGSRLTVL.

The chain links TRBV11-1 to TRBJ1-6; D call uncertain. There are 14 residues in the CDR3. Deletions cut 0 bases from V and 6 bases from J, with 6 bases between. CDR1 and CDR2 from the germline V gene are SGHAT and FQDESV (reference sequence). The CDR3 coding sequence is TGTGCCAGCAGCTTAGCGGTCCTTAATTCACCCCTCCACTTT. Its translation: CASSLAVLNSPLHF.

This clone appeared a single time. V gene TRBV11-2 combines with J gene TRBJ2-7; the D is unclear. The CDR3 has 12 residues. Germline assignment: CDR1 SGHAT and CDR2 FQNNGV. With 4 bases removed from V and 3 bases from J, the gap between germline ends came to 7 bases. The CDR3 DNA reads TGTGCCAGCAGCTCCAGTGTCTACGAGCAGTACTTC. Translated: CASSSSVYEQYF.

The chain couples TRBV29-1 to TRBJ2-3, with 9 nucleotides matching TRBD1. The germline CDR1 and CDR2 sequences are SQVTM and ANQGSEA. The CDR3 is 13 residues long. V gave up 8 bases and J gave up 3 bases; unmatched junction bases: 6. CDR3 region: CSSTGGATDTQYF. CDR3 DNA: TGCAGCTCCACAGGGGGCGCGACAGATACGCAGTATTTT.

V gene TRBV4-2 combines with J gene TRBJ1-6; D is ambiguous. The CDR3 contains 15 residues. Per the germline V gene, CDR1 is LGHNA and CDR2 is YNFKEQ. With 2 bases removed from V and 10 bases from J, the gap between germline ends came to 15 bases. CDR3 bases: TGTGCCAGCAGCCAAAGTACAGAGGGAAGCTCACCCCTCCACTTT. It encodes CASSQSTEGSSPLHF.

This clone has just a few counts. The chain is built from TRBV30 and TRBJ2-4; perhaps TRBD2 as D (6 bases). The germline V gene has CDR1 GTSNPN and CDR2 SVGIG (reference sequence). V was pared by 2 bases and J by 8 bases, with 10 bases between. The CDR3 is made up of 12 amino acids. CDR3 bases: TGTGCCTGGAGTAAGGAGGGGCACATTCAGTACTTC. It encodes CAWSKEGHIQYF.

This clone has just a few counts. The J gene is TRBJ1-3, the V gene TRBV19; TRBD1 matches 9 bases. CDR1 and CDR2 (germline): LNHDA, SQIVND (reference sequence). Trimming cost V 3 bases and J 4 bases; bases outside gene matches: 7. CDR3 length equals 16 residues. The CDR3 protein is CASSMETGGQGNTIYF. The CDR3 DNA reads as TGTGCCAGTAGTATGGAGACAGGGGGTCAAGGAAACACCATATATTTT.

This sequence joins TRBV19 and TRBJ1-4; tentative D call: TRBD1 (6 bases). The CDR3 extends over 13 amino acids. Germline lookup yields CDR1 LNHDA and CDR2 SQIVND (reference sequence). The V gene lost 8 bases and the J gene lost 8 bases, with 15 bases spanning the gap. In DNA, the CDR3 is TGTGCCAGTTCCGGACAGCTTTTCGAAAAACTGTTTTTT. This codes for CASSGQLFEKLFF.

The CDR3 DNA reads TGTGCCTGGAGTGTCGGCAGGAGCTCCTATAATTCACCCCTCCACTTT. It encodes CAWSVGRSSYNSPLHF. The chain has TRBV30 and TRBJ1-6; D ambiguous. The CDR3 totals 16 residues. Germline CDR1 is GTSNPN and CDR2 is SVGIG (reference sequence). V shed 0 bases and J shed 0 bases, with 9 bases lying between them.

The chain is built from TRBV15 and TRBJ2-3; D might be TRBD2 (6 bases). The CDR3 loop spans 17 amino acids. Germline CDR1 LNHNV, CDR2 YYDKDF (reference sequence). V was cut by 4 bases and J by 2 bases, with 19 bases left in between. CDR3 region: CATSTMKSGGDTDTQYF. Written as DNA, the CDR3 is TGTGCCACCAGCACTATGAAATCGGGCGGGGACACAGATACGCAGTATTTT.

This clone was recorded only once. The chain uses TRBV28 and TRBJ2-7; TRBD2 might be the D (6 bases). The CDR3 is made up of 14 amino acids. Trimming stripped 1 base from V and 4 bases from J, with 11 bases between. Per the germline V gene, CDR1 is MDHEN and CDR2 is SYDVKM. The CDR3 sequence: CASSLFGGYYEQYF. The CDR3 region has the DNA TGTGCCAGCAGTTTATTTGGGGGGTATTACGAGCAGTACTTC.

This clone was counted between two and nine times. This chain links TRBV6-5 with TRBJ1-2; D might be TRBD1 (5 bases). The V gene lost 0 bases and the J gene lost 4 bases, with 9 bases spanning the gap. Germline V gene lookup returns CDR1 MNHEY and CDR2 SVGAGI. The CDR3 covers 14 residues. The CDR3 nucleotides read TGTGCCAGCAGTTACTCAAAAGGGGCCTATGGCTACACCTTC. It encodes CASSYSKGAYGYTF.

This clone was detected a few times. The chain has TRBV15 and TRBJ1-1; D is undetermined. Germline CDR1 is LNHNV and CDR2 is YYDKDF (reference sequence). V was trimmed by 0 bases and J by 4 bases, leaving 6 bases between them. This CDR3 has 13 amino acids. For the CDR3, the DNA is TGTGCCACCAGCAGAGATCGTCCCACTGAAGCTTTCTTT. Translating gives CATSRDRPTEAFF.

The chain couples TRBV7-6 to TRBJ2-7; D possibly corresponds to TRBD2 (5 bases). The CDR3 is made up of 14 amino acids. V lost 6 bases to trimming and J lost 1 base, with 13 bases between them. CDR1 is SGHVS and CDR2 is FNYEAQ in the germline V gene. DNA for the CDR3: TGTGCCAGCAGATATAGCGAGGGTTCCTACGAGCAGTACTTC. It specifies CASRYSEGSYEQYF.

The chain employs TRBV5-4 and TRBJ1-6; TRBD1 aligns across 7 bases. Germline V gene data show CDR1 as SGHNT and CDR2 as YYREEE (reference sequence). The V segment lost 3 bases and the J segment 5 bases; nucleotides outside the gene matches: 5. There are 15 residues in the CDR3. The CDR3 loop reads CASSSRTGDNSPLHF. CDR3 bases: TGTGCCAGCAGCTCGCGGACAGGAGATAATTCACCCCTCCACTTT. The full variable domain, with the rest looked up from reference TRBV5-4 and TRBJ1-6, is ETGVTQSPTHLIKTRGQQVTLRCSSQSGHNTVSWYQQALGQGPQFIFQYYREEENGRGNFPPRFSGLQFPNYSSELNVNALELDDSALYLCASSSRTGDNSPLHFGNGTRLTVT.

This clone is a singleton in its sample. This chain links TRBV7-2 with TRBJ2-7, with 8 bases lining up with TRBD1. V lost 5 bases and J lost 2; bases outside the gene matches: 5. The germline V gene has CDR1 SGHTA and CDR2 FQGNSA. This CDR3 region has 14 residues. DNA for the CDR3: TGTGCCAGCAGCCGAAGACAGGGGCCCTACGAGCAGTACTTC. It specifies CASSRRQGPYEQYF.